This T cell receptor beta chain originates from a study of T cells in Graves' hyperthyroidism and ophthalmopathy. Whole-study context: Once the initial diagnosis was made, peripheral blood was obtained before any treatment.

Unmatched junction bases numbered 8, after V lost 3 bases and J lost 9 bases. In germline, CDR1 is DFQATT, CDR2 SNEGSKA (reference sequence). The CDR3 is 12 amino acids. Among ophthalmopathy patients, the Clinical Activity Score reached at least 3, the NOSPECS grade reached at least 4, and duration remained under 3 months. Uncontrolled infection, other autoimmune disease, pregnancy and lactation each barred patients from inclusion. This sample holds PBMCs from less than 11 ml fresh peripheral blood. The source material, RNA transcripts, was used to amplify TCR beta CDR3 regions. Using the HTBI primer set, a first-round RT-PCR was run on the TCR CDR3. Each CDR3 protein gets one entry after TCRdb re-called the multiplex PCR reads with MiXCR. Of hundreds of thousands of distinct CDR3 sequences listed, under 25% are singletons.

This TCR derives from a young man with Graves' ophthalmopathy. Material: blood. V is TRBV20-1 and J is TRBJ2-7; 7 bases are shared with TRBD1. The CDR3 bases are TGCAGTGCTAGTGACAGGGAACGCGGGCAGTACTTC. Its protein product is CSASDRERGQYF.